Given below is one T cell receptor beta chain in context. Its target is not known. The data were taken from a study of T cell clonotyping in hematopoietic cell transplantation. Samples: about 28 days before transplant, then days 30, 100 and 180 after. Method: immunoSEQ multiplex PCR; TCRdb's copy keeps in-frame clones and lacks some. The sample carries fewer than 3,500 clones, about four fifths recorded once. The CDR3 sequence is 11 residues long. The germline V gene has CDR1 LGHNA and CDR2 YNFKEQ. Trimming left V 4 bases short and J 6 bases short, with 7 bases between. Notes on the study in general: After transplant, recipient diversity fell while pathologically expanded clonotypes grew through day 180. Without cell sorting, CD4 versus CD8 contributions remain unresolved. Broader posttransplant TCR repertoire diversity was predicted by graft donor and pretransplant recipient Inverse Simpson Index values.

The gene calls are TRBV4-2 and TRBJ2-7; possibly TRBD2 for D (5 bases). The input for sequencing was PBMCs, taken 180 days after allogeneic stem cell transplant. This receptor was identified in a female patient aged 35-55 years who had an allogeneic stem cell transplant from a related donor, so T cells may come from the graft donor. Some clones in this sample may be carry-over from other donors' samples. CDR3 residues: CASSLGLEQYF. The CDR3, as DNA: TGTGCCAGCAGCCTAGGACTCGAGCAGTACTTC.